Each of the 15 T cell receptor beta chains below was sequenced from the same sample in a study of shared clonotypes between healthy human individuals. TCRdb's table, derived via immunoSEQ multiplex PCR, lists solely in-frame clones and lacks some. The sample lists about 600,000 clones, approximately 97% occurring once. What was sequenced was naive CD4+ T cells sorted from blood. Subset defined: CD45RA+ positively selected. These receptors came from a woman in her thirties in good health.

V and J are TRBV28 and TRBJ2-7, with D perhaps matching TRBD2 (6 bases). The germline V gene has CDR1 MDHEN and CDR2 SYDVKM. The CDR3 is 14 residues long. Trimming removed 2 bases from V and 2 bases from J, with 10 bases in between. DNA for the CDR3: TGTGCCAGCAGTTTACCGGGAGACCCCTACGAGCAGTACTTC. Its protein is CASSLPGDPYEQYF.

The chain uses TRBV7-9 and TRBJ1-2, with TRBD1 as a possible D gene (5 bases). The V and J ends lost 5 bases and 4 bases respectively, with 14 bases between them. Per the germline V gene, CDR1 is SEHNR and CDR2 is FQNEAQ (reference sequence). This CDR3 is built from 14 residues. This chain's CDR3 is CASSANLGGYGYTF. The CDR3 DNA is TGTGCCAGCAGCGCCAACTTGGGGGGCTATGGCTACACCTTC.

The chain recombines TRBV9 with TRBJ2-1; 13 positions agree with TRBD2. The V gene end was trimmed by 2 bases and the J gene end by 7 bases; junction bases not matched to a gene: 6. This CDR3 spans 16 amino acids. CDR1 is SGDLS, CDR2 YYNGEE, per germline. The CDR3 coding sequence is TGTGCCAGCAGCGTGTCGACTAGCGGGAGGTTTAATGAGCAGTTCTTC. Encoded protein: CASSVSTSGRFNEQFF. The whole variable domain, remainder taken from reference TRBV9 and TRBJ2-1, is DSGVTQTPKHLITATGQRVTLRCSPRSGDLSVYWYQQSLDQGLQFLIQYYNGEERAKGNILERFSAQQFPDLHSELNLSSLELGDSALYFCASSVSTSGRFNEQFFGPGTRLTVL.

The chain is built from TRBV28 and TRBJ1-2; D might be TRBD1 (6 bases). The CDR3 has 14 residues. The V gene lost 3 bases and the J gene lost 4 bases, with 12 bases spanning the gap. Germline assignment: CDR1 MDHEN and CDR2 SYDVKM. The CDR3 loop reads CASSFWGGLYGYTF. The CDR3 nucleotides are TGTGCCAGCAGTTTCTGGGGGGGGCTCTATGGCTACACCTTC.

J is TRBJ1-1 and V is TRBV28, with 11 nucleotides matching TRBD1. CDR3 length: 14 amino acids. Trimming cost V 3 bases and J 8 bases; bases outside gene matches: 5. CDR1 and CDR2 from the germline V gene are MDHEN and SYDVKM. The CDR3 loop is CASSLAGTGGEAFF. For the CDR3, the DNA is TGTGCCAGCAGTTTGGCCGGGACAGGGGGGGAAGCTTTCTTT.

This chain uses TRBV6-5 with TRBJ1-5, with D uncertain. The CDR3 consists of 12 residues. Trimming removed 7 bases from V and 5 bases from J, with 9 bases in between. CDR1 MNHEY and CDR2 SVGAGI come from the germline V gene. CDR3 in DNA: TGTGCCAGCACTGAAAAGGATCAGCCCCAGCATTTT. This sequence encodes CASTEKDQPQHF.

V is TRBV6-1 and J is TRBJ1-5; D call uncertain. Germline lookup yields CDR1 MNHNS and CDR2 SASEGT. The CDR3 sequence is 15 residues long. The V end was cut by 2 bases, the J end by 2 bases, with 10 bases between. Here the CDR3 DNA reads TGTGCCAGCAGTGAATATTGGACGGGCAATCAGCCCCAGCATTTT. As protein: CASSEYWTGNQPQHF.

This chain uses TRBV2 with TRBJ1-4, with 8 bases matching TRBD1. CDR1 and CDR2 (germline): SNHLY, FYNNEI. V dropped 8 bases and J dropped 0; count of bases not matched to a gene: 5. This CDR3 comprises 15 residues. In DNA form, the CDR3 reads TGTGCCAGCGATGGACAGGGAGCAACTAATGAAAAACTGTTTTTT. It encodes CASDGQGATNEKLFF.

This clone was observed once. V is TRBV30 and J is TRBJ2-2, with TRBD2 as a possible D gene (6 bases). Deletions cut 0 bases from V and 3 bases from J, with 14 bases between. Germline assignment: CDR1 GTSNPN and CDR2 SVGIG (reference sequence). The length of the CDR3 is 16 residues. CDR3 nucleotide sequence: TGTGCCTGGAGTGTACTGGGGATAGCGGACACCGGGGAGCTGTTTTTT. Translation gives CAWSVLGIADTGELFF.

The chain is built from TRBV7-8 and TRBJ2-1; D call uncertain. Trimming shortened V by 5 bases and J by 8 bases, and 10 bases separated the two germline ends. This CDR3 region has 12 residues. Germline values: CDR1 SGHVS, CDR2 FQNEAQ. The CDR3 is CASSKNKDEQFF. In nucleotides, the CDR3 is TGTGCCAGCAGCAAAAACAAGGATGAGCAGTTCTTC.

The chain links TRBV5-1 to TRBJ2-1; D remains ambiguous. CDR1 and CDR2 (germline): SGHRS, YFSETQ. The CDR3 contains 11 residues. V lost 5 bases and J 3 bases, leaving 3 bases between the germline ends. CDR3 nucleotides: TGCGCCAGCAGTCACTACAATGAGCAGTTCTTC. Its protein is CASSHYNEQFF.

This sequence joins TRBV28 and TRBJ1-4; D remains ambiguous. Trimming left V 5 bases short and J 7 bases short, with 20 bases between. Germline V gene data show CDR1 as MDHEN and CDR2 as SYDVKM. This CDR3 comprises 16 residues. The chain's CDR3 is CASSGKPQALGEKLFF. Here the CDR3 DNA reads TGTGCCAGCAGTGGGAAACCTCAGGCGCTGGGTGAAAAACTGTTTTTT.

The J gene is TRBJ1-1, the V gene TRBV6-5, with a weak D call TRBD1 (5 bases). The CDR3 is 13 residues long. Trimming removed 6 bases from V and 3 bases from J, with 11 bases in between. CDR1 and CDR2 (germline): MNHEY, SVGAGI. Here the CDR3 DNA reads TGTGCCAGCAGCACGGACACTGACACTGAAGCTTTCTTT. It is translated as CASSTDTDTEAFF.

Concerning this clone itself: At one of its ends the junction is not consistent with the germline gene, which may arise from a read error. CDR3 nucleotides: TGCGGCGTTGTAGGGTATCAACTGAACACTGAAGCTTTCTTT. Translating gives CGVVGYQLNTEAFF. V and J are TRBV29-1 and TRBJ1-1; D uncertain. The CDR3 totals 14 residues. CDR1 and CDR2 from the germline V gene are SQVTM and ANQGSEA.

CDR3 sequence reads: CASSLSGRGRYEQYF. CDR3 DNA: TGTGCCAGCAGTTTATCGGGCAGGGGGCGGTACGAGCAGTACTTC. The chain employs TRBV27 and TRBJ2-5; TRBD1 agrees at 8 bases. The J call may be wrong; the DNA end is better matched by TRBJ2-7. The CDR3 loop spans 15 amino acids. Germline CDR1 and CDR2: MNHEY and SMNVEV (reference sequence).